A single sample is the source of the 19 T cell receptor beta chains below, sequenced in a study of CD8+ T cells in alopecia areata. RNA, once extracted, was reverse transcribed into cDNA for use as the sequencing template. Produced via immunoSEQ multiplex PCR; TCRdb's table is partial and in-frame only. The sample records 90,000 to 150,000 clones, 53% being singletons. Treatment indicated: oral pan-JAK inhibitor, 5-10 mg twice daily. The source material was CD4+ T cells sorted from blood, sampled at week 4, from a patient treated with tofacitinib. The receptors were sampled from a human donor with alopecia areata.

This rearrangement joins TRBV19 to TRBJ2-1; 10 positions agree with TRBD2. Germline CDR1 and CDR2: LNHDA and SQIVND (reference sequence). The CDR3 has 15 residues. The CDR3 loop is CPTPGSGRAYNEQFF. The DNA of the CDR3 is TGTCCCACCCCAGGGAGCGGGAGGGCTTACAATGAGCAGTTCTTC.

This chain links TRBV27 with TRBJ2-1; D unclear. With 5 bases removed from V and 9 bases from J, the gap between germline ends came to 11 bases. Germline loops: CDR1 MNHEY, CDR2 SMNVEV (reference sequence). CDR3 length: 12 amino acids. This CDR3 is CASSASGREQFF. The CDR3 bases are TGTGCCAGCAGTGCCTCAGGACGTGAGCAGTTCTTC.

J is TRBJ1-2 and V is TRBV27; 8 bases line up with TRBD1. Germline CDR1 is MNHEY and CDR2 is SMNVEV (reference sequence). This CDR3 has 15 amino acids. J gave up 2 bases and V 5 bases, and 7 bases lay outside the gene matches. The CDR3 nucleotides read TGTGCCAGCAGTCCTACTAGACAGGGGAACTATGGCTACACCTTC. This sequence encodes CASSPTRQGNYGYTF.

V is TRBV27 and J is TRBJ1-4, with D hard to call. With 4 bases removed from V and 3 bases from J, the gap between germline ends came to 12 bases. Germline values: CDR1 MNHEY, CDR2 SMNVEV (reference sequence). The CDR3 length is 15 residues. The CDR3 loop is CASSSPGAANEKLFF. CDR3 coding DNA: TGTGCCAGCAGTTCCCCAGGAGCGGCTAATGAAAAACTGTTTTTT.

There are a few counts of this clone. This chain links TRBV7-9 with TRBJ1-1; unclear D gene. Germline lookup yields CDR1 SEHNR and CDR2 FQNEAQ (reference sequence). V shed 5 bases and J shed 4 bases, with 14 bases lying between them. The length of the CDR3 is 14 residues. The CDR3 nucleotides are TGTGCCAGCAGCCCCGCAAACGGAGGCACTGAAGCTTTCTTT. Translating gives CASSPANGGTEAFF.

The genes are TRBV11-2 and TRBJ2-1; TRBD2 matches 8 bases. Trimming at V came to 3 bases and at J to 8 bases, leaving 9 bases not matched to a gene. This CDR3 is built from 15 residues. CDR1 and CDR2 (germline): SGHAT, FQNNGV. Written as DNA, the CDR3 is TGTGCCAGCAGCTTCCAACGGGGGGGGATCTATGAGCAGTTCTTC. As protein: CASSFQRGGIYEQFF.

For the CDR3, the DNA is TGCAGCGTTGACAGGGGCGCCTCCCGCACAGATACGCAGTATTTT. Amino acid sequence: CSVDRGASRTDTQYF. V gene TRBV29-1 combines with J gene TRBJ2-3, with D tentatively TRBD1 (6 bases). Trimming removed 3 bases from V and 1 base from J, with 14 bases in between. The CDR3 spans 15 residues. Germline lookup yields CDR1 SQVTM and CDR2 ANQGSEA.

The gene calls are TRBV6-6 and TRBJ2-7; possible D gene TRBD1, 6 bases. From germline, CDR1 is MNHNY and CDR2 SVGAGI (reference sequence). V lost 4 bases and J 1 base, leaving 11 bases between the germline ends. The CDR3 totals 14 residues. The DNA of the CDR3 is TGTGCCAGCAGTTCTACAGGGAGTTCCTACGAGCAGTACTTC. The encoded protein is CASSSTGSSYEQYF.

This clone was counted only a few times. The chain has TRBV14 and TRBJ2-3; weak D call: TRBD2 (5 bases). Germline V lookup: CDR1 SGHDN, CDR2 FVKESK. Trimming pared 4 bases from V and 3 bases from J, leaving 20 bases between. The CDR3 loop spans 17 amino acids. DNA for the CDR3: TGTGCCAGCAGCCTATTGGGGAGCAGTGTAAGGACAGATACGCAGTATTTT. This sequence encodes CASSLLGSSVRTDTQYF. The variable domain in full, with the rest retrieved from reference TRBV14 and TRBJ2-3, is EAGVTQFPSHSVIEKGQTVTLRCDPISGHDNLYWYRRVMGKEIKFLLHFVKESKQDESGMPNNRFLAERTGGTYSTLKVQPAELEDSGVYFCASSLLGSSVRTDTQYFGPGTRLTVL.

CDR3: CASSVRFNQPQHF. CDR3 coding DNA: TGTGCCAGCAGTGTTAGGTTCAATCAGCCCCAGCATTTT. The J gene is TRBJ1-5, the V gene TRBV2; unclear D gene. Germline V gene data show CDR1 as SNHLY and CDR2 as FYNNEI. This CDR3 region has 13 residues. V was clipped by 4 bases and J by 3 bases, with 7 bases between them.

This clone appeared a few times. The chain combines TRBV9 with TRBJ1-2; no firm D call. This CDR3 is 12 amino acids long. Germline CDR1 reads SGDLS; CDR2 reads YYNGEE. The V gene lost 3 bases and the J gene lost 4 bases, with 7 bases spanning the gap. CDR3: CASSEWGYGYTF. CDR3 in DNA: TGTGCCAGCAGCGAGTGGGGCTATGGCTACACCTTC.

The J gene is TRBJ2-3, the V gene TRBV6-1, with unresolved D. Trimming removed 8 bases at V and 6 bases at J, with 9 bases between. Germline V lookup: CDR1 MNHNS, CDR2 SASEGT. The CDR3 is 11 amino acids. The CDR3 nucleotides are TGTGCCAGCTGGGCCCGCGATACGCAGTATTTT. Translating gives CASWARDTQYF.

This chain uses TRBV27 with TRBJ2-7; perhaps TRBD2 as D (5 bases). V lost 11 bases and J lost 0, with 17 bases in between. Germline V gene data show CDR1 as MNHEY and CDR2 as SMNVEV (reference sequence). The CDR3 covers 14 residues. Here the CDR3 reads CAGRAGLRSYEQYF. CDR3 in DNA: TGTGCCGGCCGTGCCGGACTTCGCTCCTACGAGCAGTACTTC.

This sequence joins TRBV30 and TRBJ2-5; D may be TRBD1 or TRBD2 (5 bases each). The CDR3 consists of 18 residues. The germline CDR1 and CDR2 sequences are GTSNPN and SVGIG (reference sequence). V was cut by 5 bases and J by 3 bases, with 28 bases left in between. For the CDR3, the DNA is TGTGCCTGGTTGTATGGACCAATCTCCGGGACCTCTAAAGAGACCCAGTACTTC. Its protein product is CAWLYGPISGTSKETQYF. Drawing the rest from reference TRBV30 and TRBJ2-5, the complete variable domain is SQTIHQWPATLVQPVGSPLSLECTVEGTSNPNLYWYRQAAGRGLQLLFYSVGIGQISSEVPQNLSASRPQDRQFILSSKKLLLSDSGFYLCAWLYGPISGTSKETQYFGPGTRLLVL.

The chain employs TRBV30 and TRBJ1-2; TRBD1 matches at 8 bases. Germline-derived CDR1 and CDR2 are GTSNPN and SVGIG (reference sequence). The CDR3 is made up of 13 amino acids. V trimming: 3 bases; J trimming: 7 bases; junction bases outside the gene matches: 7. CDR3 DNA: TGTGCCTGGAGGCAACAGGGGGTCGGTGGCTACACCTTC. It yields the protein CAWRQQGVGGYTF.

The V and J genes are TRBV5-6 and TRBJ2-5, with D maybe TRBD2 (5 bases). Germline CDR1 reads SGHDT; CDR2 reads YYEEEE. V was pared by 1 base and J by 5 bases, with 18 bases between. The CDR3 is 16 amino acids. CDR3 region: CASSLWRLILFETQYF. CDR3 sequence (DNA): TGTGCCAGCAGCTTGTGGAGGTTAATTCTGTTCGAGACCCAGTACTTC.

This clone was counted a few times. The chain links TRBV29-1 to TRBJ2-3; no definite D call. The length of the CDR3 is 16 residues. CDR1 SQVTM and CDR2 ANQGSEA come from the germline V gene. V lost 0 bases and J lost 0, with 13 bases in between. The CDR3 sequence is CSVEDQAWKSTDTQYF. CDR3 nucleotides: TGCAGCGTTGAAGATCAAGCCTGGAAGAGCACAGATACGCAGTATTTT.

The V and J genes are TRBV2 and TRBJ1-1, with D perhaps matching TRBD1 (5 bases). Germline V gene data show CDR1 as SNHLY and CDR2 as FYNNEI. Trimming pared 3 bases from V and 1 base from J, leaving 12 bases between. This CDR3 is 15 amino acids long. The CDR3 DNA follows: TGTGCCAGCAGTGACGGGCAGGGAAGGAACACTGAAGCTTTCTTT. Protein sequence: CASSDGQGRNTEAFF.

The rearrangement uses TRBV29-1 and TRBJ2-7; a weak D match, TRBD2 (6 bases). The germline V gene has CDR1 SQVTM and CDR2 ANQGSEA. V gave up 6 bases and J gave up 6 bases, with 21 bases separating them. This CDR3 has 14 amino acids. The CDR3 bases are TGCAGCGTAACCCCTTGGGGGGTGAGGGGCGAGCAGTACTTC. This translates into CSVTPWGVRGEQYF.